Sequencing of this TCR beta chain was carried out in a study of naive and memory T cell subsets. From the second PCR step, alpha and beta chains were amplified apart. General study points: Gini index rose across naive, CM, EM and EMRA in CD4 and CD8. Over 90% of naive TCR sequences appeared only once after error correction, unlike memory subsets. Possibly reflecting memory cells re-expressing CD45RA, a few larger clonotypes occurred in naive repertoires, especially CD8.

Details on this clonotype: What it binds is unknown.

An equimolar mix of two oligonucleotides served as the beta constant-region primer for TRBC1 and TRBC2. The ligated cDNA underwent four PCR rounds using SP2 and nested alpha and beta constant-region primers. The cDNA 3' end received a ligated single-stranded oligonucleotide carrying the SP2 primer and a 12-nucleotide UMI. TCRdb analysed the UMI-ligation and nested PCR reads with MiXCR anew, one entry per CDR3 protein. Of over 100,000 distinct CDR3 sequences in the sample, about 14% were seen once. Germline CDR1 and CDR2: LGHNA and YSLEER. The CDR3 loop spans 14 amino acids. V was clipped by 4 bases and J by 5 bases, with 14 bases between them.

Sequences were obtained from naive CD8+ T cells from blood. The V and J genes are TRBV4-3 and TRBJ2-5; tentatively, D is TRBD1 (5 bases). The TCR originated in a human donor in good health. CDR3 sequence reads: CASSRTQGGETQYF. The DNA of the CDR3 is TGCGCCAGCAGCCGGACCCAGGGTGGGGAGACCCAGTACTTC.